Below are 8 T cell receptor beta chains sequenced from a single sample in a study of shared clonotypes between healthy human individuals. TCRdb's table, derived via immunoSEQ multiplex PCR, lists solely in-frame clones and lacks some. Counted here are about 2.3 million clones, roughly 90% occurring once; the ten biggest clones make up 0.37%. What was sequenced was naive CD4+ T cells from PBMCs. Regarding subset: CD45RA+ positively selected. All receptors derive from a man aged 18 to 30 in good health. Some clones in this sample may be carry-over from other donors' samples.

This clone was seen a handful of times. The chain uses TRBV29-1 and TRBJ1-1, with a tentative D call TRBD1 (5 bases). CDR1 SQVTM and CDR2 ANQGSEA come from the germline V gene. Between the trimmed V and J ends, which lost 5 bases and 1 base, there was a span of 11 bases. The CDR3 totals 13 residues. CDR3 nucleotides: TGCAGCGTTCCCGGACATTCGAACACTGAAGCTTTCTTT. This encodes CSVPGHSNTEAFF. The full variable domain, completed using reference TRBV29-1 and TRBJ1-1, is SAVISQKPSRDICQRGTSLTIQCQVDSQVTMMFWYRQQPGQSLTLIATANQGSEATYESGFVIDKFPISRPNLTFSTLTVSNMSPEDSSIYLCSVPGHSNTEAFFGQGTRLTVV.

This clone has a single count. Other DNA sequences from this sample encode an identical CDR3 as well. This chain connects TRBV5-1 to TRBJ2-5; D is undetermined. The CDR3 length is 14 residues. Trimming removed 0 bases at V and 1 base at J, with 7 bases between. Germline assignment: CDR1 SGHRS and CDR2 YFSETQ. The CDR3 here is CASSLGVIQETQYF. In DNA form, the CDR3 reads TGCGCCAGCAGCTTGGGCGTCATCCAAGAGACCCAGTACTTC. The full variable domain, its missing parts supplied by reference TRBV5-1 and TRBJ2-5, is KAGVTQTPRYLIKTRGQQVTLSCSPISGHRSVSWYQQTPGQGLQFLFEYFSETQRNKGNFPGRFSGRQFSNSRSEMNVSTLELGDSALYLCASSLGVIQETQYFGPGTRLLVL.

The CDR3 sequence: CASSSFKQGTLHSNQPQHF. CDR3 DNA sequence: TGTGCCAGCAGTTCATTCAAACAGGGGACGCTTCATAGCAATCAGCCCCAGCATTTT. The chain carries TRBV28 and TRBJ1-5, with 7 bases identical to TRBD1. V trimming: 4 bases; J trimming: 0 bases; junction bases outside the gene matches: 15. CDR1 is MDHEN, CDR2 SYDVKM, per germline. This CDR3 contains 19 residues.

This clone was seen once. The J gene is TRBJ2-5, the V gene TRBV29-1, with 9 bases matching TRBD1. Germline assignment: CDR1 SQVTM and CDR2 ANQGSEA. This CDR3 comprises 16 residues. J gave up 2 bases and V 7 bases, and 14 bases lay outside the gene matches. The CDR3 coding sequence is TGCAGCGGACAGGCGGGACAGGGTTTCGGGCAAGAGACCCAGTACTTC. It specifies CSGQAGQGFGQETQYF.

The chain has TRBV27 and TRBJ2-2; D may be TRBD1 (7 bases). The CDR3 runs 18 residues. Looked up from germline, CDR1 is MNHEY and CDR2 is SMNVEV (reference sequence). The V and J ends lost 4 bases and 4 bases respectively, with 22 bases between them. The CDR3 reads CASSSLVRQGGSTGELFF. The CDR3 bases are TGTGCCAGCAGTTCCCTAGTAAGGCAGGGGGGAAGCACCGGGGAGCTGTTTTTT.

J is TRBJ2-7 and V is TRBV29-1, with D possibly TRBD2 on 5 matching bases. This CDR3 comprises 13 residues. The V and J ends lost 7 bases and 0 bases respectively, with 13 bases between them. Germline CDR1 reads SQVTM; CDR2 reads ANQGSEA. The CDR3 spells CSARTRTSYEQYF. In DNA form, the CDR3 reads TGCAGCGCTAGAACTAGAACCTCCTACGAGCAGTACTTC.

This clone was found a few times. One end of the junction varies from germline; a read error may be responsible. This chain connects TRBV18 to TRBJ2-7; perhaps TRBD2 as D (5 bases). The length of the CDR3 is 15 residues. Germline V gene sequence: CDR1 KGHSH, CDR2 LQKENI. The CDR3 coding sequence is TGTGCCAGCTCCCCACTCGCAACCCTACCGGGAGAGCAGTACTTC. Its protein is CASSPLATLPGEQYF. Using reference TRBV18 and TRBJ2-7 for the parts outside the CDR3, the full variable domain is NAGVMQNPRHLVRRRGQEARLRCSPMKGHSHVYWYRQLPEEGLKFMVYLQKENIIDESGMPKERFSAEFPKEGPSILRIQQVVRGDSAAYFCASSPLATLPGEQYFGPGTRLTVT.

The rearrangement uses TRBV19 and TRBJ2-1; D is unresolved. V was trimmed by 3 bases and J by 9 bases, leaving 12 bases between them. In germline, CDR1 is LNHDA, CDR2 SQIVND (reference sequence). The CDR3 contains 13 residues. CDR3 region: CASSIRPDSEQFF. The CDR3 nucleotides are TGTGCCAGTAGTATTCGTCCAGACTCTGAGCAGTTCTTC.